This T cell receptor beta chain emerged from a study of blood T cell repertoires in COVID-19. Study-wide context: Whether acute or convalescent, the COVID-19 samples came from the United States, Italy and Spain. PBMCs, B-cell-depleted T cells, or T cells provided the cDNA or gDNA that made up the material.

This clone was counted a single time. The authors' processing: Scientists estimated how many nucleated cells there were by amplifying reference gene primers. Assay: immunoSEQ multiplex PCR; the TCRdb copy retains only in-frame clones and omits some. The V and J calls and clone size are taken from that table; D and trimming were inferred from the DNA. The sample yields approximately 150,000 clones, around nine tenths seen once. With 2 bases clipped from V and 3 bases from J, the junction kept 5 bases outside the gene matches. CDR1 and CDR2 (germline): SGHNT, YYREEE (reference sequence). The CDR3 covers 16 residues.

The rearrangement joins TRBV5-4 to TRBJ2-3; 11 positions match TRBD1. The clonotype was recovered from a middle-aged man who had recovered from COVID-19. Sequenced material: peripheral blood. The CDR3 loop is CASSFPGQGVTDTQYF. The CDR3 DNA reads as TGTGCCAGCAGCTTCCCGGGACAGGGGGTGACAGATACGCAGTATTTT.